Below, 9 T cell receptor beta chains from the same sample are listed, as sequenced in a study of blood T cells in healthy people across ages. With a J-beta primer mix and a sample-barcoded 5' primer, a second PCR ran 7 to 11 cycles. TCRdb re-called the 5' RACE reads with MiXCR, one entry per CDR3 protein. Of 1,800,000 or so distinct CDR3 sequences listed, around 40% are singletons. Input material: blood. All receptors derive from a human donor in good health.

The CDR3 here is CSARVLQETQYF. The DNA for the CDR3 is TGCAGTGCTAGAGTACTCCAAGAGACCCAGTACTTC. This chain links TRBV20-1 with TRBJ2-5; D gene ambiguous. Deletions cut 1 base from V and 1 base from J, with 4 bases between. The CDR3 is 12 amino acids. Germline V gives CDR1 DFQATT, CDR2 SNEGSKA (reference sequence).

The chain employs TRBV7-2 and TRBJ2-4, with D unresolved. Germline V gene sequence: CDR1 SGHTA, CDR2 FQGNSA. Trimming shortened V by 5 bases and J by 15 bases, and 5 bases separated the two germline ends. This CDR3 region has 8 residues. CDR3 sequence reads: CASSPWYF. For the CDR3, the DNA is TGTGCCAGCAGCCCGTGGTACTTC.

The chain couples TRBV4-1 to TRBJ1-5, with 9 bases lining up with TRBD1. The CDR3 is 19 residues long. Germline V gives CDR1 MGHRA, CDR2 YSYEKL. V lost 0 bases, J lost 3 bases, and 12 bases stayed unmatched. The DNA of the CDR3 is TGCGCCAGCAGCCAAGAAGGAACCGGGACAGGGTCTACCAATCAGCCCCAGCATTTT. Translation: CASSQEGTGTGSTNQPQHF.

The rearrangement joins TRBV7-8 to TRBJ1-2, with D possibly TRBD1 on 5 matching bases. The CDR3 covers 14 residues. Looked up from germline, CDR1 is SGHVS and CDR2 is FQNEAQ. V lost 3 bases, J lost 3 bases, and 11 bases lay in between. The CDR3 region is CASSFFKGDYGYTF. CDR3 nucleotide sequence: TGTGCCAGCAGCTTCTTTAAAGGGGACTATGGCTACACCTTC.

The CDR3 sequence: CSARGTSSGVKNIQYF. The CDR3 coding sequence is TGCAGTGCTAGGGGTACCTCTAGCGGGGTCAAAAACATTCAGTACTTC. The V gene is TRBV20-1, the J gene TRBJ2-4, with 9 bases lining up with TRBD2. The ends lost 3 bases at V and 3 bases at J; junction bases unmatched: 9. From germline, CDR1 is DFQATT and CDR2 SNEGSKA (reference sequence). The CDR3 totals 16 residues.

The V call is TRBV10-3, the J call TRBJ2-7; D uncertain. This CDR3 is 13 amino acids long. CDR1 ENHRY and CDR2 SYGVKD come from the germline V gene. Trimming took off 9 bases at V and 3 bases at J, with 15 bases between the two ends. For the CDR3, the DNA is TGTGCCATGTCGGACCTGGGCAACTACGAGCAGTACTTC. Protein: CAMSDLGNYEQYF.

In this sample, this clonotype turned up a few times. Here the CDR3 reads CASKKRLAGDQETQYF. In DNA, the CDR3 is TGTGCCAGCAAAAAGAGACTAGCGGGGGACCAAGAGACCCAGTACTTC. V usage is TRBV6-5 and J usage is TRBJ2-5; the match to TRBD2 covers 12 bases. With 7 bases clipped from V and 0 bases from J, the junction kept 6 bases outside the gene matches. The CDR3 has 16 residues. The V gene's germline CDR1 is MNHEY and CDR2 SVGAGI.

A word on this clonotype: One end of the junction does not line up with germline, which may come from a read error. The V gene is TRBV12-3 or TRBV12-4, the J gene TRBJ1-2; D gene ambiguous. The CDR3 covers 12 residues. The CDR3 loop reads CASSKNFYGYAF. CDR3 coding DNA: TGTGCCAGCAGCAAAAACTTCTATGGCTACGCCTTC.

The chain links TRBV29-1 to TRBJ2-6; D remains unclear. The CDR3 covers 16 residues. In germline, CDR1 is SQVTM, CDR2 ANQGSEA. Trimming took 6 bases from V and 0 from J, leaving 15 bases between them. The CDR3 nucleotides are TGCAGCGTGGCGACTGAGGTCAACTCTGGGGCCAACGTCCTGACTTTC. Translating gives CSVATEVNSGANVLTF. The whole variable domain, remainder taken from reference TRBV29-1 and TRBJ2-6, is SAVISQKPSRDICQRGTSLTIQCQVDSQVTMMFWYRQQPGQSLTLIATANQGSEATYESGFVIDKFPISRPNLTFSTLTVSNMSPEDSSIYLCSVATEVNSGANVLTFGAGSRLTVL.